This T cell receptor (beta chain) was identified during a study of cytomegalovirus exposure and HLA in healthy donors. Study findings and constraints: In a later analysis, V- and J-gene trimming of beta chains associated with a DCLRE1C missense variant, replicated independently. Rarity held for most TCR sequences, but there were some public TCRs that occurred in many donors.

This clone was seen a handful of times. No antigen is known for it. Primers included in the PCR were 60 Vbeta and 13 Jbeta primers. In the authors' methods: About 10 million of 75 million to 85 million unique TCR beta chains were shared, per a later count. Only in-frame clones appear in the TCRdb table, and some are missing; sequencing was by immunoSEQ multiplex PCR. The DNA was the basis for D and trimming; V, J and clone size are from that table. The sample contains some 100,000 clones, under 85% of which appear only once. V was clipped by 3 bases and J by 3 bases, with 15 bases between them. CDR3 size: 15 residues. Germline V lookup: CDR1 ENHRY, CDR2 SYGVKD.

This chain connects TRBV10-3 to TRBJ2-7; possibly TRBD1 for D (5 bases). The sequence came from a woman aged 65 to 85 in good health and CMV-seropositive. The sample was PBMCs. CDR3 nucleotide sequence: TGTGCCATCAGTGATCCAGAAGAAGGGGACTACGAGCAGTACTTC. Translated: CAISDPEEGDYEQYF.